This T cell receptor beta chain was identified during a study of T cell repertoires in cytomegalovirus infection. Study at large: Selection of CMV epitopes for the study included recently identified HLA-C-restricted and well-studied HLA-B-restricted ones. Public TCR beta signatures provided an indication of both CMV infection and a matching HLA type.

Turning to this clonotype: Its cognate antigen is unknown.

V was clipped by 3 bases and J by 2 bases; unmatched bases: 4. The CDR3 spans 15 residues. TCRdb passed the reads through MiXCR, listing each CDR3 protein once. The sample includes about 770,000 distinct CDR3 sequences, 25% to 30% of them seen just once. General study findings and limits: HLA-C-restricted, CMV-specific TCR beta clonotypes were dominant ex vivo. Carriers of CMV plus the relevant HLA were identified by cumulative public TCR beta family frequency.

The sequence derives from a human donor in good health (CMV status not recorded). Some clones in this sample may be carry-over from other donors' samples. V and J are TRBV12-3 or TRBV12-4 and TRBJ2-5, with 9 bases that match TRBD2. Sequenced here: cultured CD8+ T cells from PBMCs, sampled from culture after CMV antigen stimulation. The CDR3, as DNA: TGTGCCAGCAGTTTCCGCGGGGGGGTTCAAGAGACCCAGTACTTC. It is translated as CASSFRGGVQETQYF.